The 19 T cell receptor beta chains given below trace back to one sample, sequenced in a study of blood T cell repertoires in COVID-19. Here immunoSEQ multiplex PCR was the method, and the copy in TCRdb shows in-frame clones only, minus some. The sample lists around 120,000 clones; around 76% were seen once. The material sequenced was peripheral blood. Receptor source: a man in his sixties or seventies with acute or convalescent COVID-19.

CDR3: CASSTGFTGLYSPLHF. CDR3 in DNA: TGTGCCAGTAGTACGGGGTTCACCGGTCTATATTCACCCCTCCACTTT. This rearrangement joins TRBV19 to TRBJ1-6; D call uncertain. This CDR3 region has 16 residues. Germline V gene data show CDR1 as LNHDA and CDR2 as SQIVND (reference sequence). V was trimmed by 4 bases and J by 8 bases, leaving 18 bases between them.

The gene calls are TRBV5-1 and TRBJ1-1, with a weak D call TRBD1 (5 bases). V gave up 4 bases and J gave up 7 bases, with 17 bases separating them. This CDR3 contains 14 residues. Per the germline V gene, CDR1 is SGHRS and CDR2 is YFSETQ. In nucleotides, the CDR3 is TGCGCCAGCAGCCCGACGACCGACAGCAATGAAGCTTTCTTT. Protein sequence: CASSPTTDSNEAFF.

The chain links TRBV4-1 to TRBJ2-7; 8 bases map to TRBD2. CDR1 MGHRA and CDR2 YSYEKL come from the germline V gene. The CDR3 is made up of 15 amino acids. V lost 6 bases to trimming and J lost 4 bases; unmatched junction nucleotides: 11. DNA of the CDR3: TGCGCCAGCAGTATAGCGGGGAACCTTATTTACGAGCAGTACTTC. The encoded protein is CASSIAGNLIYEQYF.

This clone has only a few counts. The V and J genes are TRBV7-2 and TRBJ2-1; D gene ambiguous. Germline CDR1 and CDR2: SGHTA and FQGNSA. With 3 bases removed from V and 0 bases from J, the gap between germline ends came to 6 bases. This CDR3 contains 14 residues. Written as DNA, the CDR3 is TGTGCCAGCAGCTTGCAAGCCTCCTACAATGAGCAGTTCTTC. This encodes CASSLQASYNEQFF.

This chain joins TRBV2 and TRBJ2-7; 8 nucleotides line up with TRBD1. This CDR3 region has 11 residues. The V and J ends lost 8 bases and 6 bases, in that order; junction bases with no gene match: 3. Per germline, CDR1 SNHLY and CDR2 FYNNEI. CDR3 nucleotides: TGTGCCAGCCGACAGGGGTCCGAGCAGTACTTC. It specifies CASRQGSEQYF.

The chain joins TRBV2 to TRBJ1-1; D gene uncertain. The germline V and J ends were trimmed by 0 bases and 1 base, with 6 bases remaining between them. The germline CDR1 and CDR2 sequences are SNHLY and FYNNEI. The CDR3 has 14 amino acids. The CDR3 DNA is TGTGCCAGCAGTGAAGCGCGGGGGAACACTGAAGCTTTCTTT. This encodes CASSEARGNTEAFF.

The rearrangement joins TRBV4-2 to TRBJ1-4; 9 bases match TRBD1. This CDR3 spans 15 amino acids. The germline gives CDR1 LGHNA, CDR2 YNFKEQ. The junction had 3 bases not matched to a gene; V was cut back by 1 base and J by 6 bases. CDR3 sequence reads: CASSQGTGVYEKLFF. The CDR3 nucleotides are TGTGCCAGCAGCCAAGGGACAGGGGTTTATGAAAAACTGTTTTTT.

The genes are TRBV3-1 (or the pseudogene TRBV3-2) and TRBJ1-2; 7 bases are a match to TRBD1. Per germline, CDR1 LGHDT and CDR2 YNNKEL (reference sequence). Trimming at V came to 1 base and at J to 1 base, leaving 3 bases not matched to a gene. The CDR3 length is 15 residues. The CDR3: CASSQVGTVNYGYTF. The CDR3 DNA sequence: TGTGCCAGCAGCCAAGTAGGGACAGTTAACTATGGCTACACCTTC.

The rearrangement joins TRBV10-3 to TRBJ2-1; a weak D match, TRBD1 (6 bases). The CDR3 extends over 16 amino acids. V lost 2 bases and J lost 3, with 14 bases in between. The V gene's germline CDR1 is ENHRY and CDR2 SYGVKD. CDR3 DNA sequence: TGTGCCATCAGTGAGCCAAGACAGGATCTCTACAATGAGCAGTTCTTC. It specifies CAISEPRQDLYNEQFF.

A few counts support this clone. J is TRBJ2-7 and V is TRBV4-3; D uncertain. Germline V gene data show CDR1 as LGHNA and CDR2 as YSLEER. V was clipped by 0 bases and J by 10 bases, with 10 bases between them. The CDR3 sequence is 12 residues long. CDR3 nucleotide sequence: TGCGCCAGCAGCCAAGACAGGTTAGATCAGTACTTC. This translates into CASSQDRLDQYF.

The chain combines TRBV7-6 with TRBJ2-7; 10 bases are a match to TRBD1. J was trimmed by 4 bases and V by 1 base; bases with no gene match: 4. CDR1 is SGHVS and CDR2 is FNYEAQ in the germline V gene. This CDR3 is 15 amino acids long. The CDR3, as DNA: TGTGCCAGCAGCTTAGTAGGGGACAGGGGTTACGAGCAGTACTTC. Translating it yields CASSLVGDRGYEQYF.

This chain connects TRBV19 to TRBJ1-1; D is uncertain. CDR1 and CDR2 (germline): LNHDA, SQIVND (reference sequence). CDR3 length equals 14 residues. V was trimmed by 8 bases and J by 0 bases, leaving 13 bases between them. The CDR3 is CASRSLAVNTEAFF. The CDR3 DNA follows: TGTGCCAGTCGATCTTTGGCGGTGAACACTGAAGCTTTCTTT.

This clone was counted a single time. This chain connects TRBV27 to TRBJ1-6, with D possibly matching TRBD1 (6 bases). Germline V lookup: CDR1 MNHEY, CDR2 SMNVEV (reference sequence). V was clipped by 5 bases and J by 3 bases, with 14 bases between them. The CDR3 length is 16 residues. CDR3 sequence reads: CASSAQGVRYNSPLHF. In DNA form, the CDR3 reads TGTGCCAGCAGTGCACAGGGTGTTCGCTATAATTCACCCCTCCACTTT.

The chain has TRBV27 and TRBJ1-2, with 8 positions matching TRBD1. Looked up from germline, CDR1 is MNHEY and CDR2 is SMNVEV (reference sequence). The trim removed 8 bases at V and 0 bases at J, leaving 8 bases unmatched. This CDR3 comprises 15 residues. The CDR3 protein is CASLGQGSPNYGYTF. CDR3 nucleotide sequence: TGTGCCAGCTTAGGACAGGGCTCCCCTAACTATGGCTACACCTTC.

This clone was observed once. The J gene is TRBJ1-5, the V gene TRBV6-6; no clear D gene. V gave up 5 bases and J gave up 6 bases, with 11 bases separating them. The CDR3 has 13 residues. Germline V gene lookup returns CDR1 MNHNY and CDR2 SVGAGI (reference sequence). The CDR3 coding sequence is TGTGCCAGCAGTCCCGGGTTTGGTCAGCCCCAGCATTTT. Protein sequence: CASSPGFGQPQHF.

J is TRBJ2-3 and V is TRBV5-4; D gene unclear. In germline, CDR1 is SGHNT, CDR2 YYREEE (reference sequence). The CDR3 has 14 residues. V dropped 2 bases and J dropped 0 bases, with 7 bases sitting between them. CDR3 loop: CASSFVASTDTQYF. The CDR3 bases are TGTGCCAGCAGCTTCGTGGCTAGCACAGATACGCAGTATTTT.

The chain combines TRBV9 with TRBJ2-1; D may be TRBD1 (6 bases). The V and J ends lost 7 bases and 8 bases respectively, with 19 bases between them. The CDR3 spans 14 residues. Germline V gene lookup returns CDR1 SGDLS and CDR2 YYNGEE. CDR3: CASRQHRDIDEQFF. CDR3 nucleotide sequence: TGTGCCAGCCGCCAGCACAGGGATATCGATGAGCAGTTCTTC.

The gene calls are TRBV5-5 and TRBJ2-2, with 16 bases matching TRBD2. Unmatched junction bases numbered 15, after V lost 7 bases and J lost 9 bases. The CDR3 contains 18 residues. Per germline, CDR1 SGHKS and CDR2 YYEKEE (reference sequence). The CDR3 DNA follows: TGTGCCAGCGCGGGGATGGGACTAGCGGGGGGGCCCCCCCGGGAGCTGTTTTTT. This translates into CASAGMGLAGGPPRELFF.

The sample holds one count of this clone. DNA of the CDR3: TGTGCTAGTGGTTCTGTCGACAGGCCCTGGGGTGGCTACACCTTC. Translating it yields CASGSVDRPWGGYTF. V gene TRBV12-5 combines with J gene TRBJ1-2; tentatively, D is TRBD1 (6 bases). The CDR3 covers 15 residues. Germline V gene lookup returns CDR1 LGHNT and CDR2 FRNRAP. The V gene lost 4 bases and the J gene lost 7 bases, with 19 bases spanning the gap.